The entry below describes one T cell receptor (beta chain). Antigen specificity is unknown. The sample originates from a study of OX40 agonist ivuxolimab in advanced cancers. Trimming took 4 bases from V and 4 from J, leaving 14 bases between them. The CDR3 loop spans 14 amino acids. Germline V CDR1 and CDR2: SGHRS, YFSETQ. Repertoires were generated with immunoSEQ multiplex PCR, while TCRdb's copy carries only in-frame clones and drops some. The table includes about 80,000 clones, around 89% detected once. Study results and caveats: Researchers report that CD8+ T cells had, on average, more expanded clones than CD4+. There was clonal expansion of CD4+ and CD8+ blood T cells by week 6 at 0.1 to 3.0 mg/kg. A proportion of nonresponders additionally exhibited low normalized T-cell clonal expansion.

Source: CD4+ or CD8+ T cells sorted from blood, taken in a trial of the OX40 agonist ivuxolimab. The TCR comes from an adult with an advanced solid tumor such as melanoma, head and neck, liver or kidney cancer. V gene TRBV5-1 combines with J gene TRBJ2-5, with D maybe TRBD2 (6 bases). CDR3 sequence (DNA): TGCGCCAGCAGCGCCGCGTCGGGAGTAGAGACCCAGTACTTC. Protein: CASSAASGVETQYF.